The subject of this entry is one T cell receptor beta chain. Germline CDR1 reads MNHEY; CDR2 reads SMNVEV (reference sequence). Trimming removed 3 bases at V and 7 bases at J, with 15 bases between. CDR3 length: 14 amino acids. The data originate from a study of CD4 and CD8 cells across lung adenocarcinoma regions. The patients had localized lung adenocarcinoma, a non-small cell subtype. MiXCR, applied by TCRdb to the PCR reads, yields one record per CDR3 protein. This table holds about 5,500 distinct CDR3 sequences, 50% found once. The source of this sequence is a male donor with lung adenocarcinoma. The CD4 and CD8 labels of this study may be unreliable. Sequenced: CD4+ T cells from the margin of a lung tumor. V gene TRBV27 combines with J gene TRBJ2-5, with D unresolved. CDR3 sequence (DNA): TGTGCCAGCAGTTTTACCGAGACCGCAAGGACCCAGTACTTC. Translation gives CASSFTETARTQYF.